The text below deals with one TCR beta chain. Its antigen is not known. CDR3 size: 16 residues. Germline CDR1 and CDR2: SEHNR and FQNEAQ (reference sequence). Trimming pared 5 bases from V and 0 bases from J, leaving 13 bases between. Templates that were synthetic TCR analogs were spiked into each PCR. Sequencing used immunoSEQ multiplex PCR; TCRdb keeps in-frame clones, though not all of them. The repertoire consists of tens of thousands of clones, with about 86% occurring once and the leading ten covering about 15%. As to time point: pretreatment peripheral blood. The data were obtained in a study of PD-L1 blockade in urothelial cancer. Findings and caveats of the study: Below-median blood TCR clonality before treatment forecast better survival.

The specimen was PBMCs, collected around atezolizumab (anti-PD-L1) treatment. The chain has TRBV7-9 and TRBJ1-4; D uncertain. This receptor was taken from a man aged 55 to 70 with urothelial cancer. The DNA for the CDR3 is TGTGCCAGCAGCACCTACCTCACTACAACTAATGAAAAACTGTTTTTT. This gives the protein CASSTYLTTTNEKLFF.